Following are 25 T cell receptor beta chains from one sample sequenced in a study of spatial heterogeneity in lung cancer (dated by TCRdb to 2018 to 2020). Library creation used 5' RACE. The listed sequencing device is NextSeq 500. TCRdb reprocessing: public reads trimmed at Q25 with fastp, clones called with MiXCR, in-frame beta chains kept. Merged by CDR3 protein, the rows form single entries marked with the most common genes and DNA. The sample contains fewer than 45,000 distinct CDR3 sequences, less than 9.5% of them found a single time. The leading ten clones occupy 29% of the sample. The time point label here, explained by the study, means: sample taken at primary tumor resection. Sequencing was performed on PBMCs, taken at surgery. The source of these receptors is a female donor with early-stage non-small cell lung cancer.

The table lists this clonotype with many counts. The chain uses TRBV24-1 and TRBJ1-1; a possible D gene is TRBD1 (5 bases). CDR1 is KGHDR and CDR2 is SFDVKD in the germline V gene. The germline V and J ends were trimmed by 2 bases and 0 bases, with 6 bases remaining between them. The CDR3 spans 14 residues. CDR3 DNA: TGTGCCACCAGTGATTCAGGGTTGAACACTGAAGCTTTCTTT. This gives the protein CATSDSGLNTEAFF.

This clonotype has at least ten counts. Compared with germline, one end of the junction differs, possibly owing to a read error. The rearrangement links TRBV12-3 or TRBV12-4 to TRBJ1-3; D possibly corresponds to TRBD1 (5 bases). The CDR3 has 11 amino acids. CDR3 residues: CASSLGPKSHF. The CDR3 DNA is TGTGCCAGCAGTTTGGGACCAAAGTCGCATTTT.

As for this clonotype: This may be a read error, as it is one base from a much larger clone. This chain connects TRBV20-1 to TRBJ2-3, with a tentative D call TRBD2 (6 bases). V lost 3 bases and J 0 bases, leaving 13 bases between the germline ends. Looked up from germline, CDR1 is DFQATT and CDR2 is SNEGSKA (reference sequence). The CDR3 consists of 15 residues. CDR3 residues: CSASLSGTSTDTQYF. Written as DNA, the CDR3 is TGCAGTGCTAGTTTATCCGGGACTAGCACAGATACGCAGTATTTT.

This clonotype has more than one count but fewer than ten. A read error is possible here, since a much larger clone lies one base away. This chain uses TRBV7-2 with TRBJ1-5; the D gene is possibly TRBD1 (6 bases). Germline CDR1 is SGHTA and CDR2 is FQGNSA. The CDR3 is 14 amino acids. V dropped 1 base and J dropped 4 bases, with 8 bases sitting between them. The CDR3 protein is CASSLGQGNQPQHF. The CDR3 region has the DNA TGTGCCAGCAGCTTAGGTCAGGGGAATCAGCCCCAGCATTTT.

Many counts were recorded for this clonotype. This chain uses TRBV4-3 with TRBJ1-2; D is ambiguous. Germline-derived CDR1 and CDR2 are LGHNA and YSLEER. The CDR3 consists of 18 residues. Trimming took off 1 base at V and 6 bases at J, with 24 bases between the two ends. Written as DNA, the CDR3 is TGCGCCAGCAGCCAAGTATTTCGTGGCATGACAATCCGGAATGGCTACACCTTC. This translates into CASSQVFRGMTIRNGYTF.

This clonotype was observed at least ten times. V and J are TRBV7-6 and TRBJ2-1; TRBD1 matches at 9 bases. From germline, CDR1 is SGHVS and CDR2 FNYEAQ. Unmatched junction bases numbered 4, after V lost 3 bases and J lost 4 bases. This CDR3 spans 15 amino acids. This chain's CDR3 is CASSLGTGLYNEQFF. In DNA form, the CDR3 reads TGTGCCAGCAGCTTGGGGACAGGGCTTTACAATGAGCAGTTCTTC.

This clonotype turned up a few times. The chain recombines TRBV20-1 with TRBJ1-2; D remains ambiguous. The germline V gene encodes CDR1 DFQATT and CDR2 SNEGSKA (reference sequence). V dropped 1 base and J dropped 3 bases, with 9 bases sitting between them. The length of the CDR3 is 13 residues. DNA for the CDR3: TGCAGTGCTAGAGGCCGGCAATACTATGGCTACACCTTC. Protein sequence: CSARGRQYYGYTF.

Ten or more counts support this clonotype. The gene calls are TRBV6-2 or TRBV6-3 and TRBJ2-2, with D unresolved. With 0 bases removed from V and 4 bases from J, the gap between germline ends came to 6 bases. This CDR3 comprises 14 residues. Per germline, CDR1 MNHEY and CDR2 SVGEGT. Here the CDR3 reads CASSYSTPTGELFF. In nucleotides, the CDR3 is TGTGCCAGCAGTTACTCCACCCCCACCGGGGAGCTGTTTTTT.

A remark on this clonotype: Possible read error: a much larger clone is one base away. The rearrangement uses TRBV7-9 and TRBJ1-2, with D uncertain. V was cut by 6 bases and J by 1 base, with 18 bases left in between. This CDR3 contains 16 residues. Germline lookup yields CDR1 SEHNR and CDR2 FQNEAQ (reference sequence). As DNA, the CDR3 is TGTGCCAGCAGGGGCGACGGGATAGCAAATAACTATGGCTACACCTTC. Its protein product is CASRGDGIANNYGYTF.

This clonotype occurred a few times. The V gene is TRBV7-2, the J gene TRBJ2-2, with D perhaps matching TRBD2 (7 bases). Trimming shortened V by 5 bases and J by 4 bases, and 17 bases separated the two germline ends. Germline CDR1 and CDR2: SGHTA and FQGNSA. The CDR3 totals 16 residues. The CDR3 is CASSPGGGRVTGELFF. CDR3 bases: TGTGCCAGCAGCCCGGGGGGCGGGAGAGTCACCGGGGAGCTGTTTTTT.

In this sample, this clonotype is medium-sized. The chain carries TRBV11-1 and TRBJ2-1, with 8 nucleotides matching TRBD2. In germline, CDR1 is SGHAT, CDR2 FQDESV (reference sequence). This CDR3 has 17 residues. The J segment lost 1 base and the V segment lost 3 bases, leaving 8 bases of the junction unmatched. Written as DNA, the CDR3 is TGTGCCAGCAGCTTTGATAGCGGGGTCGGATCCTACAATGAGCAGTTCTTC. Protein sequence: CASSFDSGVGSYNEQFF.

The V gene is TRBV20-1, the J gene TRBJ2-6; D may match TRBD1 or TRBD2 (5 bases each). V was shortened by 3 bases and J by 3 bases, with 9 bases between the two germline ends. CDR3 length: 14 amino acids. Looked up from germline, CDR1 is DFQATT and CDR2 is SNEGSKA (reference sequence). CDR3 sequence (DNA): TGCAGTGCTAGTTCGGGGCGTGGGGCCAACGTCCTGACTTTC. Encoded protein: CSASSGRGANVLTF.

This clonotype came up many times. The chain has TRBV10-3 and TRBJ1-6; TRBD1 aligns across 8 bases. Per germline, CDR1 ENHRY and CDR2 SYGVKD. With V trimmed by 5 bases and J by 10 bases, 13 bases remained unmatched. The CDR3 is 16 residues long. CDR3 coding DNA: TGTGCCATCAGTTCGGACAGGGATATAGAAGGATCACCCCTCCACTTT. Translating it yields CAISSDRDIEGSPLHF.

This clonotype was observed a single time. This may be a read error: a much more frequent sequence differs by one nucleotide. The chain combines TRBV4-1 with TRBJ1-3; D is undetermined. The CDR3 runs to 13 residues. Germline V gene data show CDR1 as MGHRA and CDR2 as YSYEKL. In DNA, the CDR3 is TGCGCCAGCAGCCAAGTTACGGGAAACACCAAATATTTT. Amino acid sequence: CASSQVTGNTKYF.

This clonotype was recorded at least ten times. This chain uses TRBV28 with TRBJ2-7; 9 positions match TRBD1. V gave up 6 bases and J gave up 4 bases; unmatched junction bases: 4. CDR1 is MDHEN and CDR2 is SYDVKM in the germline V gene. This CDR3 region has 13 residues. The chain's CDR3 is CASRRTGEYEQYF. Here the CDR3 DNA reads TGTGCCAGCAGAAGGACAGGGGAGTACGAGCAGTACTTC.

Ten or more counts support this clonotype. The CDR3 sequence: CSVEEGPVGPLSTDTQYF. Written as DNA, the CDR3 is TGCAGCGTTGAAGAGGGCCCTGTCGGACCGCTTAGCACAGATACGCAGTATTTT. The V call is TRBV29-1, the J call TRBJ2-3, with no clear D. The germline gives CDR1 SQVTM, CDR2 ANQGSEA. The CDR3 has 18 residues. The V end lost 0 bases, the J end lost 0 bases, and 19 bases lay between the germline ends.

This clonotype was recorded many times. The V and J genes are TRBV6-6 and TRBJ2-3; TRBD2 aligns across 13 bases. The trim removed 8 bases at V and 8 bases at J, leaving 10 bases unmatched. This CDR3 comprises 15 residues. The germline gives CDR1 MNHNY, CDR2 SVGAGI (reference sequence). CDR3 nucleotide sequence: TGTGCCAGCTGTTGGACGGGACTAGCGGGAAGTACGCAGTATTTT. Its protein product is CASCWTGLAGSTQYF.

This clonotype came up many times. V gene TRBV12-3 or TRBV12-4 combines with J gene TRBJ1-4; the D is unclear. The CDR3 is 16 amino acids. Trimming took off 2 bases at V and 0 bases at J, with 10 bases between the two ends. DNA for the CDR3: TGTGCCAGCAGTTTAAACGGAGCTGCAACTAATGAAAAACTGTTTTTT. This codes for CASSLNGAATNEKLFF.

This clonotype was seen at least ten times. The V call is TRBV29-1, the J call TRBJ2-1; no clear D. There are 12 residues in the CDR3. Deletions cut 8 bases from V and 5 bases from J, with 13 bases between. Germline lookup yields CDR1 SQVTM and CDR2 ANQGSEA. Here the CDR3 DNA reads TGCAGCTCTCGGTTGGGGAACAATGAGCAGTTCTTC. It is translated as CSSRLGNNEQFF.

This clonotype has ten or more counts. The chain links TRBV28 to TRBJ2-7; D is ambiguous. V was cut by 5 bases and J by 2 bases, with 4 bases left in between. This CDR3 region has 11 residues. Germline V gene lookup returns CDR1 MDHEN and CDR2 SYDVKM. CDR3 sequence: CASSTAYEQYF. CDR3 nucleotides: TGTGCCAGCAGTACCGCCTACGAGCAGTACTTC. Combining the CDR3 with reference TRBV28 and TRBJ2-7 gives the whole variable domain DVKVTQSSRYLVKRTGEKVFLECVQDMDHENMFWYRQDPGLGLRLIYFSYDVKMKEKGDIPEGYSVSREKKERFSLILESASTNQTSMYLCASSTAYEQYFGPGTRLTVT.

This clonotype was counted between two and nine times. The chain has TRBV20-1 and TRBJ2-5; D tentatively reads TRBD1 or TRBD2 (6 bases each). Germline loops: CDR1 DFQATT, CDR2 SNEGSKA (reference sequence). V lost 4 bases and J lost 1, with 13 bases in between. CDR3 length equals 14 residues. In nucleotides, the CDR3 is TGCAGTGCTAAGCGAGGGGGGAGCCAAGAGACCCAGTACTTC. Its protein product is CSAKRGGSQETQYF.

This clonotype has more than one count but fewer than ten. This sequence joins TRBV20-1 and TRBJ2-7; 11 bases are shared with TRBD1. The germline gives CDR1 DFQATT, CDR2 SNEGSKA (reference sequence). This CDR3 is 15 amino acids long. V gave up 6 bases and J gave up 0 bases; unmatched junction bases: 7. In DNA, the CDR3 is TGCAGTGCGGATGGGGACAGGGGGGACTCCTACGAGCAGTACTTC. Translating it yields CSADGDRGDSYEQYF.

The chain is built from TRBV24-1 and TRBJ2-2; the match to TRBD1 covers 10 bases. This CDR3 comprises 16 residues. With 1 base clipped from V and 5 bases from J, the junction kept 3 bases outside the gene matches. Germline V lookup: CDR1 KGHDR, CDR2 SFDVKD. The CDR3 DNA is TGTGCCACCAGTGATTTTGGACAGGGGGGGACCGGGGAGCTGTTTTTT. This sequence encodes CATSDFGQGGTGELFF.

This clonotype showed up many times. The chain is built from TRBV6-5 and TRBJ2-7; a weak D match, TRBD1 (5 bases). This CDR3 has 13 amino acids. Deletions cut 3 bases from V and 4 bases from J, with 10 bases between. CDR1 is MNHEY and CDR2 is SVGAGI in the germline V gene. The CDR3 sequence is CASSYLRGYEQYF. As DNA, the CDR3 is TGTGCCAGCAGTTATCTTAGGGGTTACGAGCAGTACTTC.

This clonotype has ten or more counts. This chain joins TRBV28 and TRBJ2-2; perhaps TRBD1 as D (5 bases). Germline V CDR1 and CDR2: MDHEN, SYDVKM. Trimming took off 2 bases at V and 0 bases at J, with 10 bases between the two ends. The CDR3 length is 16 residues. CDR3 sequence (DNA): TGTGCCAGCAGTTTACCCACAGGCGCGAACACCGGGGAGCTGTTTTTT. This codes for CASSLPTGANTGELFF.